A single TCR beta chain is shown here with its context. Its cognate antigen is unknown. This record belongs to a study of CD8+ T cells in alopecia areata. Study observations and caveats: Elevated clonality characterized lesional scalp relative to normal scalp, particularly in alopecia totalis/universalis.

There are 12 residues in the CDR3. The V gene lost 5 bases and the J gene lost 6 bases, with 14 bases spanning the gap. Germline-derived CDR1 and CDR2 are SQVTM and ANQGSEA. Extraction of RNA preceded its reverse transcription into cDNA, which served as the sequencing template. Data came from immunoSEQ multiplex PCR; TCRdb stores just in-frame clones and leaves some out. The sample consists of some 170,000 clones, 63% of them appearing once. The gene calls are TRBV29-1 and TRBJ2-7; a possible D gene is TRBD1 (8 bases). The material sequenced was CD4+ T cells sorted from blood, taken at week 0. This sequence originates from a human donor with alopecia areata. CDR3: CSVSDREGEQYF. CDR3 sequence (DNA): TGCAGCGTTTCGGACAGGGAGGGCGAGCAGTACTTC.